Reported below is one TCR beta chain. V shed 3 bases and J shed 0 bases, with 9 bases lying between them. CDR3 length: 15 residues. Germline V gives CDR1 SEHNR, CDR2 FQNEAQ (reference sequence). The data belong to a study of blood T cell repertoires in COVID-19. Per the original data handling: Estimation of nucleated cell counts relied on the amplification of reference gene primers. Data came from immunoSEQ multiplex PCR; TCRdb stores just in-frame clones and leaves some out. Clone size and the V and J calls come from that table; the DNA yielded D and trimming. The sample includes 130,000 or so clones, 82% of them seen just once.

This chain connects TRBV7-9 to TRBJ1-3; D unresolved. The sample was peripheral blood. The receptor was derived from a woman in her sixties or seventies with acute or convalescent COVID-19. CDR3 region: CASSFLSGSGNTIYF. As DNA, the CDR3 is TGTGCCAGCAGCTTTCTGTCGGGCTCTGGAAACACCATATATTTT.